This is a list of T cell receptor beta chains from one sample in a study of cytomegalovirus exposure and HLA in healthy donors. Some clones are missing from TCRdb's copy, which holds only in-frame ones; the method was immunoSEQ multiplex PCR. The data show about 110,000 clones, 55% to 65% seen once. Sequencing used PBMCs. These TCRs come from a woman in her twenties or thirties in good health and CMV-seronegative. Each CDR3 is given with its conserved first and last residue. A D gene is named only where the DNA matches it firmly. Only part of the rows carry a size: once, few, many, or a class if the clone is expanded.

V gene,J gene,D gene,clone size,CDR3 DNA,CDR3 protein
TRBV5-4,TRBJ1-1,-,-,TGTGCCAGCAGCTTGGGTTCACCGGGACAGAACACTGAAGCTTTCTTT,CASSLGSPGQNTEAFF
TRBV5-1,TRBJ2-7,TRBD2,-,TGCGCCAGCAGCGGAACTAGCGGGGGGACCTACGAGCAGTACTTC,CASSGTSGGTYEQYF
TRBV4-2,TRBJ2-1,-,few,TGTGCCAGCAGCCAAGGGCCCTACAATGAGCAGTTCTTC,CASSQGPYNEQFF
TRBV7-2,TRBJ2-1,-,few,TGTGCCAGCAGCTTAGGATTGAGGGAGCAGTTCTTC,CASSLGLREQFF
TRBV5-5,TRBJ2-7,-,-,TGTGCCAGCAGCTTGCAGGGGTCCTCCTACGAGCAGTACTTC,CASSLQGSSYEQYF
TRBV29-1,TRBJ2-7,TRBD1,few,TGCAGCGCAGGGACAGGGGGCAGATACGAGCAGTACTTC,CSAGTGGRYEQYF
TRBV4-2,TRBJ2-3,TRBD2,-,TGTGCCAGCAGCGAGGGACTAGCGAAAGAGACGCAGTATTTT,CASSEGLAKETQYF
TRBV7-6,TRBJ1-2,-,-,TGTGCCAGCAGCCCCAAGTTCGGGGTCGGCTACACCTTC,CASSPKFGVGYTF
TRBV15,TRBJ2-5,TRBD2,once,TGTGCCACCTCGCCTAGCGGGAGTTACCAAGAGACCCAGTACTTC,CATSPSGSYQETQYF
TRBV5-1,TRBJ2-3,TRBD1,-,TGCGCCAGCAGCCTTAACAGGGGATTCACAGATACGCAGTATTTT,CASSLNRGFTDTQYF
TRBV2,TRBJ2-3,TRBD2,-,TGTGCCAGCAGTGGCCAGACTAGCGCTCGAGATACGCAGTATTTT,CASSGQTSARDTQYF
TRBV28,TRBJ2-7,-,-,TGTGCCAGCAGTTTCAGAAACTACGAGCAGTACTTC,CASSFRNYEQYF